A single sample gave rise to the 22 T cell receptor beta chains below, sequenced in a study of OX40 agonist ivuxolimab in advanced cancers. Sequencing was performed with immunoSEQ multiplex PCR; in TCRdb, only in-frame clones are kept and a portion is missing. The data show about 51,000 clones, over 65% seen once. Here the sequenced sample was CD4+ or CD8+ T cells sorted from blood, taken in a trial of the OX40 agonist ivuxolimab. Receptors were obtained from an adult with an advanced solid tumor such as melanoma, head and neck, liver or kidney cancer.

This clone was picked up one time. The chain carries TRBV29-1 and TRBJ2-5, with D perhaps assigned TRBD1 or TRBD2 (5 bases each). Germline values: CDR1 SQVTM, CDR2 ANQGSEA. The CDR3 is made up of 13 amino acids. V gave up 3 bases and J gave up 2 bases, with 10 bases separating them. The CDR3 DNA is TGCAGCGTTGATGGGGGTTTTCAAGAGACCCAGTACTTC. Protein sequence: CSVDGGFQETQYF.

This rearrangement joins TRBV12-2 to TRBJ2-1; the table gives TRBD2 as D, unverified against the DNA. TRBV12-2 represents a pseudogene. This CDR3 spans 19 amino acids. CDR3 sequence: CAGTIPSDSWGLAGREQFF. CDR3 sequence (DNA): TGTGCAGGTACCATCCCCTCAGATAGTTGGGGACTAGCGGGACGAGAGCAGTTCTTC.

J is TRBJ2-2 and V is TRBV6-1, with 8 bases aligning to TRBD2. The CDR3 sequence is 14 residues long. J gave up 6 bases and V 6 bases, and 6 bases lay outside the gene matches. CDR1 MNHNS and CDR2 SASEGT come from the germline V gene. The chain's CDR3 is CASSYSGRSGELFF. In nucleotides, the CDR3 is TGTGCCAGCAGCTACAGCGGGAGATCCGGGGAGCTGTTTTTT.

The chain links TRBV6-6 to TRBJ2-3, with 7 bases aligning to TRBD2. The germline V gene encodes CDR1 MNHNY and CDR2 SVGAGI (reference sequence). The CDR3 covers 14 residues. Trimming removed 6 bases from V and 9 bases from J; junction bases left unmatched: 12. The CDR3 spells CASSPLGGSSTQYF. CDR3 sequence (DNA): TGTGCCAGCAGCCCCTTAGGCGGGAGCAGCACGCAGTATTTT.

The CDR3 region has the DNA TGTGCCAGCTCACCCCCTGCCAGGGATGAGCAGTTCTTC. Amino acid sequence: CASSPPARDEQFF. The chain has TRBV18 and TRBJ2-1; tentative D call: TRBD1 (5 bases). Trimming shortened V by 3 bases and J by 8 bases, and 11 bases separated the two germline ends. This CDR3 is 13 amino acids long. Germline CDR1 reads KGHSH; CDR2 reads LQKENI.

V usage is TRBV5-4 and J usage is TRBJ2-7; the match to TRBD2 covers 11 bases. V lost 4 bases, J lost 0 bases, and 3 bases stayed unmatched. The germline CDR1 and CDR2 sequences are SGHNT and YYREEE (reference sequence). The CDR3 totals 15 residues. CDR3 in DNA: TGTGCCAGCAGCAAGGGACTAGCGGCCTCCTACGAGCAGTACTTC. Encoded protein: CASSKGLAASYEQYF.

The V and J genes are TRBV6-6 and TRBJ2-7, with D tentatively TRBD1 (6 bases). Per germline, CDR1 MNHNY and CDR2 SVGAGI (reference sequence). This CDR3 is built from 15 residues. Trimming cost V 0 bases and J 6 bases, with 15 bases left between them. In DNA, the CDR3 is TGTGCCAGCAGTTACTCCCGGGACATAGAAGGCGAGCAGTACTTC. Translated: CASSYSRDIEGEQYF.

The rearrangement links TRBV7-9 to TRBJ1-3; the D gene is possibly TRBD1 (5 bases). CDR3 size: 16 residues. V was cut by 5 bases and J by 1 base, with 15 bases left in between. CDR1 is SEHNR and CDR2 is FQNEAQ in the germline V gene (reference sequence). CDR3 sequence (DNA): TGTGCCAGCAGCCCGACCGGGGCCCGATCTGGAAACACCATATATTTT. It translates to CASSPTGARSGNTIYF.

DNA for the CDR3: TGTGCCAGCAGGGTCGGGGGCCTGGGAGAGACCCAGTACTTC. Its protein product is CASRVGGLGETQYF. This chain joins TRBV2 and TRBJ2-5; D may be TRBD1 or TRBD2 (6 bases each). The germline V gene encodes CDR1 SNHLY and CDR2 FYNNEI. This CDR3 has 14 residues. The V end lost 6 bases, the J end lost 4 bases, and 15 bases lay between the germline ends.

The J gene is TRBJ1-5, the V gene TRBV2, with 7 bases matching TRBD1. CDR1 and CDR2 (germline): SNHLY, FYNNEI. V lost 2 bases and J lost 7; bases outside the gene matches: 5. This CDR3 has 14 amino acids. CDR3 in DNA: TGTGCCAGCAGTGAAAACAGGGGATTGCAGCCCCAGCATTTT. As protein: CASSENRGLQPQHF.

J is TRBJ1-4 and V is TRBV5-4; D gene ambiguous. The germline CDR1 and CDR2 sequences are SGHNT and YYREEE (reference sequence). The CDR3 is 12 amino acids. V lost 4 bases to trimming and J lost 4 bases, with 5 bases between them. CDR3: CASSLNNEKLFF. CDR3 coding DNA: TGTGCCAGCAGCCTCAATAATGAAAAACTGTTTTTT. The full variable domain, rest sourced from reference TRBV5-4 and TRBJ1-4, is ETGVTQSPTHLIKTRGQQVTLRCSSQSGHNTVSWYQQALGQGPQFIFQYYREEENGRGNFPPRFSGLQFPNYSSELNVNALELDDSALYLCASSLNNEKLFFGSGTQLSVL.

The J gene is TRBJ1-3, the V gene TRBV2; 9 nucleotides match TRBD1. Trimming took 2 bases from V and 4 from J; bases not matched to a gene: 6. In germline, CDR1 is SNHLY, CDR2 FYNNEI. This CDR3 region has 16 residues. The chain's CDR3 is CASSEPTGGPGNTIYF. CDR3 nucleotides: TGTGCCAGCAGTGAACCGACAGGGGGACCCGGAAACACCATATATTTT.

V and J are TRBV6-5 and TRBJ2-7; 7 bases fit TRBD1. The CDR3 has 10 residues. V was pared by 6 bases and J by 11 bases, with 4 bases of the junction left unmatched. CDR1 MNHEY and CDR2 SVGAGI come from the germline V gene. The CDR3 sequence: CASRGTEKYF. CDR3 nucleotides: TGTGCCAGCAGGGGGACAGAGAAGTACTTC.

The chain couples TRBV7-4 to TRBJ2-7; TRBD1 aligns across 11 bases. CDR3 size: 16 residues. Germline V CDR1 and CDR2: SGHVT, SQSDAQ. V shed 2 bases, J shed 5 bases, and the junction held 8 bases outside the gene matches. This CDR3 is CASSLSLGQGVHEQYF. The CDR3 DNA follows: TGTGCCAGCAGCTTAAGTTTGGGACAGGGGGTACACGAGCAGTACTTC.

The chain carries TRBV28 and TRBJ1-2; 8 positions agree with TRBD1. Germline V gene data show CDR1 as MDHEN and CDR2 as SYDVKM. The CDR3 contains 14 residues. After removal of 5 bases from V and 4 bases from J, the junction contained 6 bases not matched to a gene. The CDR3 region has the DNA TGTGCCAGCAGTGGGACGACAGGGGTCTATGGCTACACCTTC. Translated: CASSGTTGVYGYTF.

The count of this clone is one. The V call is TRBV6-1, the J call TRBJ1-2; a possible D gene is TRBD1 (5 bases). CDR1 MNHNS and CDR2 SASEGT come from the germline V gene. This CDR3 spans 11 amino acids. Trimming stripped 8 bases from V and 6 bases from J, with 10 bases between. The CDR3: CASVGTDGYTF. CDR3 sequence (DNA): TGTGCCAGCGTAGGGACGGATGGCTACACCTTC.

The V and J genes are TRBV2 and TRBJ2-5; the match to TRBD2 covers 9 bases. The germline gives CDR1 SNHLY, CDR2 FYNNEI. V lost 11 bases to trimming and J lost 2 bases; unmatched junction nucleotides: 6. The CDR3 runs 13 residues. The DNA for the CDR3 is TGTGCCGCACGGCGGGGGGGGCAAGAGACCCAGTACTTC. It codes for CAARRGGQETQYF. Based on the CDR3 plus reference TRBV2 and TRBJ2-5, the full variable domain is EPEVTQTPSHQVTQMGQEVILRCVPISNHLYFYWYRQILGQKVEFLVSFYNNEISEKSEIFDDQFSVERPDGSNFTLKIRSTKLEDSAMYFCAARRGGQETQYFGPGTRLLVL.

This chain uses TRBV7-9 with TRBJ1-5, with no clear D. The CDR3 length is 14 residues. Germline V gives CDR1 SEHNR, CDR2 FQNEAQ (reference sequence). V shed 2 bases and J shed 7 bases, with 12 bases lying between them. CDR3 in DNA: TGTGCCAGCAGCTTATCCGGGTCCGGGCAGCCCCAGCATTTT. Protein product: CASSLSGSGQPQHF.

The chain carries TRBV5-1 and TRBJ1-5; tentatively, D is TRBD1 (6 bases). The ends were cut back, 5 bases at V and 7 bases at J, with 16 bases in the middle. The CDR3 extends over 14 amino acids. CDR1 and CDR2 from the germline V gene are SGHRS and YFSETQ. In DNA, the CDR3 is TGCGCCAGCAGTCCTCAGGGGAGGGAACAGCCCCAGCATTTT. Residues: CASSPQGREQPQHF.

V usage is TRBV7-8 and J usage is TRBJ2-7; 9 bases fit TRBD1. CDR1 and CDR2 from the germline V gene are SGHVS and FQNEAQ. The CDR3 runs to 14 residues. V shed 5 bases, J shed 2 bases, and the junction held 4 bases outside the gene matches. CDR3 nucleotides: TGTGCCAGCAGCGTGGGACAGGGCCCCTACGAGCAGTACTTC. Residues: CASSVGQGPYEQYF.

CDR3 nucleotides: TGTGCCAGCAGTCCCATAGCGGGAGTTCTTCTCCGCACAGATACGCAGTATTTT. This sequence encodes CASSPIAGVLLRTDTQYF. The chain joins TRBV27 to TRBJ2-3, with TRBD2 identical over 9 bases. The ends lost 5 bases at V and 1 base at J; junction bases unmatched: 13. This CDR3 spans 18 amino acids. CDR1 is MNHEY, CDR2 SMNVEV, per germline (reference sequence).

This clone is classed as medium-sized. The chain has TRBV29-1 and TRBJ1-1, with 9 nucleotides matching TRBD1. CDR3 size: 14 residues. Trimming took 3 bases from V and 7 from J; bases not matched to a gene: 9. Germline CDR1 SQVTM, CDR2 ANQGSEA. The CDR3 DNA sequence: TGCAGCGTTGACGGGGACAGGGAGCCTTTTGAAGCTTTCTTT. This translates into CSVDGDREPFEAFF.